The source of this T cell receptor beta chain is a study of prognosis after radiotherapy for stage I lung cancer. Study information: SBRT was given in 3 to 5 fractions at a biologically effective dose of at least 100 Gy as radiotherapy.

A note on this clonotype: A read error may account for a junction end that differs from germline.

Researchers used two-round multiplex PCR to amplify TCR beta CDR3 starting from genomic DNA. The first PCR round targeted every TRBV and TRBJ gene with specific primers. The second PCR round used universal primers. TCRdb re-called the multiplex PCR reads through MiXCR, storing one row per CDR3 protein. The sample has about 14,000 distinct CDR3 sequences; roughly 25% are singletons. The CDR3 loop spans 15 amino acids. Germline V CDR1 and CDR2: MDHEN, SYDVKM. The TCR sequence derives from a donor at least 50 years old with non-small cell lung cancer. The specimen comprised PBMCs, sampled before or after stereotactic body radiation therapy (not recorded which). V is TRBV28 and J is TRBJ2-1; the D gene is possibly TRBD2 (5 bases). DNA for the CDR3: TGCGCCAGCAGCTTAGGGTTACTAGGCTTCAATGAGCAGTTCTTC. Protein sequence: CASSLGLLGFNEQFF.